The 20 T cell receptor beta chains below come from one sample, sequenced in a study of T cell changes during pregnancy in multiple sclerosis. Profiling relied on immunoSEQ multiplex PCR, and the TCRdb table lists in-frame clones only, not all of them. Of about 110,000 clones in the sample, 90% to 95% were seen once. The specimen comprised peripheral blood, sampled in the third trimester of pregnancy. The receptors here all came from a female donor with multiple sclerosis, enrolled in a pregnancy study.

The rearrangement uses TRBV10-3 and TRBJ1-3, with a possible D match to TRBD1 (5 bases). V gave up 2 bases and J gave up 0 bases, with 11 bases separating them. The CDR3 totals 16 residues. CDR1 is ENHRY, CDR2 SYGVKD, per germline. The CDR3 region is CAISEPARDSGNTIYF. CDR3 coding DNA: TGTGCCATCAGTGAGCCCGCCAGGGACTCTGGAAACACCATATATTTT.

This chain uses TRBV6-4 with TRBJ1-2; D is uncertain. The ends were cut back, 8 bases at V and 4 bases at J, with 14 bases in the middle. The CDR3 covers 13 residues. Germline CDR1 is MRHNA and CDR2 is SNTAGT. CDR3 nucleotides: TGTGCCAGCTCCAGGCGTGAGGGCTATGGCTACACCTTC. Protein product: CASSRREGYGYTF.

The chain uses TRBV6-5 and TRBJ2-5; 7 bases fit TRBD1. Germline V gene data show CDR1 as MNHEY and CDR2 as SVGAGI. V trimming: 6 bases; J trimming: 5 bases; junction bases outside the gene matches: 9. The length of the CDR3 is 14 residues. As DNA, the CDR3 is TGTGCCAGCAGCACTTGGACAGGACAGGAGACCCAGTACTTC. This codes for CASSTWTGQETQYF.

Notes on this clone: Germline and junction disagree at one end, which may indicate a read error. The chain links TRBV5-1 to TRBJ2-5; no reliable D call. This CDR3 has 13 residues. From germline, CDR1 is SGHRS and CDR2 YFSETQ. CDR3 nucleotides: TGCGCCAGCAGCTTGGCCCCCCTTGAGAGCCAGTACTTC. Protein product: CASSLAPLESQYF.

V gene TRBV19 combines with J gene TRBJ2-1; D remains ambiguous. CDR3 length: 15 amino acids. Trimming took 3 bases from V and 0 from J, leaving 9 bases between them. Germline V lookup: CDR1 LNHDA, CDR2 SQIVND (reference sequence). The CDR3 region is CASSIGLLSYNEQFF. The CDR3 region has the DNA TGTGCCAGTAGTATTGGGCTTCTCTCCTACAATGAGCAGTTCTTC. Together with reference TRBV19 and TRBJ2-1, the CDR3 gives the full variable domain: DGGITQSPKYLFRKEGQNVTLSCEQNLNHDAMYWYRQDPGQGLRLIYYSQIVNDFQKGDIAEGYSVSREKKESFPLTVTSAQKNPTAFYLCASSIGLLSYNEQFFGPGTRLTVL.

This chain joins TRBV7-8 and TRBJ2-2, with D tentatively TRBD1 (5 bases). This CDR3 spans 14 amino acids. From germline, CDR1 is SGHVS and CDR2 FQNEAQ. V lost 5 bases, J lost 4 bases, and 11 bases lay in between. The CDR3 DNA sequence: TGTGCCAGCAGCCTATGGACAACCACCGGGGAGCTGTTTTTT. This encodes CASSLWTTTGELFF.

This sequence joins TRBV21-1 and TRBJ2-7; the table's D call TRBD1 went unverified against the DNA. TRBV21-1 is tagged as a pseudogene. The CDR3 has 15 amino acids. The CDR3 bases are TGTGCCAGCAGCAAGCAGTCGAAGACACACTACGAGCAGTACTTC. The encoded protein is CASSKQSKTHYEQYF.

The V call is TRBV6-6, the J call TRBJ2-5; perhaps TRBD2 as D (6 bases). The V gene's germline CDR1 is MNHNY and CDR2 SVGAGI (reference sequence). The CDR3 is made up of 14 amino acids. Trimming pared 2 bases from V and 0 bases from J, leaving 7 bases between. Here the CDR3 DNA reads TGTGCCAGCAGTTACGGGGGGTACCAAGAGACCCAGTACTTC. It is translated as CASSYGGYQETQYF.

The chain combines TRBV6-6 with TRBJ1-6; 9 positions agree with TRBD1. With 6 bases clipped from V and 7 bases from J, the junction kept 4 bases outside the gene matches. CDR3 size: 14 residues. In germline, CDR1 is MNHNY, CDR2 SVGAGI (reference sequence). The CDR3 is CASSLGQGNSPLHF. In DNA, the CDR3 is TGTGCCAGCAGCCTGGGACAGGGCAATTCACCCCTCCACTTT.

The genes are TRBV5-4 and TRBJ2-5, with 11 bases that match TRBD2. V gave up 4 bases and J gave up 5 bases; unmatched junction bases: 10. The CDR3 is made up of 16 amino acids. Germline V gene data show CDR1 as SGHNT and CDR2 as YYREEE (reference sequence). The CDR3 DNA is TGTGCCAGCAGCCGGGCATTAGCGGGAGGGGGGGAGACCCAGTACTTC. This encodes CASSRALAGGGETQYF.

This chain connects TRBV27 to TRBJ2-5; the match to TRBD1 covers 7 bases. The CDR3 runs to 15 residues. Germline-derived CDR1 and CDR2 are MNHEY and SMNVEV (reference sequence). V shed 5 bases and J 1 base; nucleotides not matched to a gene: 7. The CDR3 protein is CASSPLRTGQETQYF. The CDR3 coding sequence is TGTGCCAGCAGTCCTCTTCGGACAGGCCAAGAGACCCAGTACTTC.

This clone appeared a single time. The CDR3 here is CASSRFGDKEGEQFF. As DNA, the CDR3 is TGTGCCAGCAGCCGGTTCGGGGATAAAGAGGGTGAGCAGTTCTTC. The J gene is TRBJ2-1, the V gene TRBV7-9, with TRBD2 as a possible D gene (5 bases). The CDR3 totals 15 residues. Per germline, CDR1 SEHNR and CDR2 FQNEAQ (reference sequence). Trimming removed 5 bases from V and 9 bases from J, with 20 bases in between. Full variable domain (rest looked up from reference TRBV7-9 and TRBJ2-1): DTGVSQNPRHKITKRGQNVTFRCDPISEHNRLYWYRQTLGQGPEFLTYFQNEAQLEKSRLLSDRFSAERPKGSFSTLEIQRTEQGDSAMYLCASSRFGDKEGEQFFGPGTRLTVL.

This rearrangement joins TRBV29-1 to TRBJ2-3, with D possibly matching TRBD1 (7 bases). This CDR3 has 16 amino acids. Germline V gene lookup returns CDR1 SQVTM and CDR2 ANQGSEA. Between the trimmed V and J ends, which lost 3 bases and 0 bases, there was a span of 16 bases. The CDR3 sequence: CSVDEDRRVSTDTQYF. The CDR3 nucleotides read TGCAGCGTTGACGAGGACAGGAGGGTTAGCACAGATACGCAGTATTTT.

The CDR3 protein is CASSPREDDTQYF. CDR3 in DNA: TGTGCCAGCTCACCACGAGAAGATGATACGCAGTATTTT. The J gene is TRBJ2-3, the V gene TRBV18; D is ambiguous. The CDR3 sequence is 13 residues long. Trimming removed 1 base at V and 6 bases at J, with 8 bases between. CDR1 and CDR2 (germline): KGHSH, LQKENI.

The J gene is TRBJ2-7, the V gene TRBV5-1; 11 bases line up with TRBD1. Per germline, CDR1 SGHRS and CDR2 YFSETQ. V lost 3 bases, J lost 1 base, and 9 bases stayed unmatched. The CDR3 spans 17 residues. CDR3: CASSSGVGTGGSYEQYF. The CDR3 nucleotides read TGCGCCAGCAGCTCCGGAGTCGGGACAGGGGGTTCCTACGAGCAGTACTTC.

This clone was counted once. This chain joins TRBV11-2 and TRBJ2-7; D unresolved. The CDR3 spans 14 residues. CDR1 is SGHAT and CDR2 is FQNNGV in the germline V gene. V lost 1 base and J lost 3, with 10 bases in between. CDR3 DNA: TGTGCCAGCAGCTTAGTCTTTTACAACTACGAGCAGTACTTC. It yields the protein CASSLVFYNYEQYF.

The V gene is TRBV5-4, the J gene TRBJ1-2; D possibly corresponds to TRBD1 (5 bases). Deletions cut 6 bases from V and 5 bases from J, with 14 bases between. The CDR3 consists of 13 residues. Germline V gene lookup returns CDR1 SGHNT and CDR2 YYREEE (reference sequence). CDR3 loop: CASKPGGYYGYTF. CDR3 DNA: TGTGCCAGCAAACCGGGGGGGTATTATGGCTACACCTTC.

The chain combines TRBV25-1 with TRBJ2-1, with D perhaps TRBD2 (6 bases). V lost 3 bases and J lost 5, with 11 bases in between. CDR3 length equals 14 residues. Germline V CDR1 and CDR2: MGHDK, SYGVNS. The CDR3 DNA reads TGTGCCAGCAGTGAGACCGGGAGCCACAATGAGCAGTTCTTC. This encodes CASSETGSHNEQFF.

The J gene is TRBJ2-7, the V gene TRBV5-4; the match to TRBD1 covers 9 bases. Germline CDR1 is SGHNT and CDR2 is YYREEE (reference sequence). Trimming at V came to 4 bases and at J to 6 bases, leaving 17 bases not matched to a gene. This CDR3 comprises 17 residues. The DNA of the CDR3 is TGTGCCAGCAGCACCCCCGTTTCCGGGACAGGGCTCGCCGAGCAGTACTTC. Translated, it gives CASSTPVSGTGLAEQYF.

The chain recombines TRBV7-8 with TRBJ1-6; 9 nucleotides line up with TRBD1. V dropped 3 bases and J dropped 8; count of bases not matched to a gene: 5. This CDR3 region has 15 residues. Per germline, CDR1 SGHVS and CDR2 FQNEAQ. CDR3 in amino acids: CASSFQTGGYSPLHF. The CDR3 DNA sequence: TGTGCCAGCAGCTTCCAGACAGGGGGATATTCACCCCTCCACTTT.